This TCR beta chain was recorded in a study of identical twins (TCRdb year 2016). About the full investigation: TCR alpha and beta repertoires from monozygotic twins, unrelated adults of various ages and cord blood were deep-sequenced to test whether fetal clonotypes persist. To rule out contamination, replicate twin experiments were performed at different times with different library preparation protocols. Summary of the overall study and its limitations: Because the same donors could not be followed over many years, the conclusions relied on cross-sectional statistical analysis. In monozygotic twins, recombination models systematically underestimated out-of-frame TCR alpha sharing, but the models matched the sharing seen between unrelated individuals. Zero-insertion analyses could be partly confounded by invariant T cells such as MAIT and iNKT, although diverse VJ usage argued against such confounding for most clonotypes. Abundant cord blood beta clonotypes had fewer insertions, young adult naive repertoires showed a similar but weaker trend, and memory repertoires showed no such trend. Compared with coincidental sharing between unrelated individuals, out-of-frame TCR alpha sequences shared between twins showed an excess of sequences with low generation probability. A weaker excess of twin sharing was found in beta out-of-frame sequences because the signal-to-noise ratio was lowered by fewer shared sequences.

Inclusive of the bounding cysteine and phenylalanine, the CDR3 is 14 residues long. Just CDR3 DNA is preserved here, 42 bases in frame from base 1. The germline V gene encodes CDR1 SGHVS and CDR2 FQNEAQ. V loses 0 bases, J loses 1 base, and the germline ends lie 6 bases apart. Comment on this clonotype: Its binding antigen is unknown. Qualities for individual bases were not recorded, and no much larger clone is one base off.

All donors were healthy Caucasians. The twin cohort consisted of three pairs of female monozygotic twins, all aged 18 to 29 years. Positive isolation kits from Invitrogen were used to isolate the CD4+ and CD8+ T cell populations. Library method: 5' RACE. The sequencing machine was an Illumina HiSeq 2000. A universal primer binding site was introduced by template switching, and a unique molecular identifier was present in the final cDNA, enabling accurate counting of TCR cDNA molecules. Specific primers in the conserved constant-segment region were used to synthesize first-strand cDNA for TCR alpha and beta chains. To control for contamination, every cDNA library carried two barcodes: a SMART-Mk sample barcode plus Illumina barcodes. Two successive PCR steps introduced TruSeq adapter sequences along with Illumina sample barcodes. The TCR alpha and beta cDNA libraries were sequenced on the Illumina HiSeq platform using custom primers. Per the source publication's procedure: Unique molecular identifiers were extracted from raw reads with MiGEC, and CDR3 positions were determined with MiXCR. Recombination models were inferred per individual with the repgenHMM and IGoR tools using an EM algorithm. Shared clonotypes were analyzed with the tcR package in R, and sharing was normalized by the product of cloneset sizes. To study raw recombination without the effects of thymic and clonal selection, out-of-frame nonproductive sequences were analyzed. TCRdb reprocessed the public reads (quality trimming at Q25 with fastp, clone calling with MiXCR) and kept in-frame beta chains. Identical CDR3 protein sequences are pooled into one entry, listed with their most common genes and DNA. TCRdb, not the authors, supplied the V and J calls. The sample profile shows 460,000 or so distinct CDR3 sequences; 14% of them were found once. The top ten hold about 0.54% of the sample.

These records were also assigned to another study, of yellow fever vaccine responses in identical twins. As that second paper reports: The T cell response to vaccination in identical twins was reported by the authors to appear partly convergent and partly personalized. Focusing on identical twins, the study followed the T cell clones that responded to the vaccine, and did so with precision.

This TCR derives from a woman between 18 and 29 years old in good health. Sequencing input: CD4+ T cells sorted from blood. The chain joins TRBV7-8 to TRBJ2-5; no D gene is confidently identified. The DNA sequence is as follows: TGTGCCAGCAGCTTAGCAGAAATCCAAGAGACCCAGTACTTC. This codes for CASSLAEIQETQYF.